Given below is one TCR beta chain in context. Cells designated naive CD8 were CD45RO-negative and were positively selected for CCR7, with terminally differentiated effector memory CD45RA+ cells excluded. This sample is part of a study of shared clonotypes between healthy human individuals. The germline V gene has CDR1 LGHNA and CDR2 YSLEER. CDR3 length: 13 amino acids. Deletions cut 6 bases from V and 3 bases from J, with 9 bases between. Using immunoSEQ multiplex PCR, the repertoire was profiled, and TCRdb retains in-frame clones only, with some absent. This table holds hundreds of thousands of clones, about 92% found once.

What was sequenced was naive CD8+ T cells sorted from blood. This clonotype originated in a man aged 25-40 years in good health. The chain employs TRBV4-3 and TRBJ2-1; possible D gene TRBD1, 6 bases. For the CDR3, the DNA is TGCGCCAGCAGTGACAGGCTCTACAATGAGCAGTTCTTC. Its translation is CASSDRLYNEQFF.